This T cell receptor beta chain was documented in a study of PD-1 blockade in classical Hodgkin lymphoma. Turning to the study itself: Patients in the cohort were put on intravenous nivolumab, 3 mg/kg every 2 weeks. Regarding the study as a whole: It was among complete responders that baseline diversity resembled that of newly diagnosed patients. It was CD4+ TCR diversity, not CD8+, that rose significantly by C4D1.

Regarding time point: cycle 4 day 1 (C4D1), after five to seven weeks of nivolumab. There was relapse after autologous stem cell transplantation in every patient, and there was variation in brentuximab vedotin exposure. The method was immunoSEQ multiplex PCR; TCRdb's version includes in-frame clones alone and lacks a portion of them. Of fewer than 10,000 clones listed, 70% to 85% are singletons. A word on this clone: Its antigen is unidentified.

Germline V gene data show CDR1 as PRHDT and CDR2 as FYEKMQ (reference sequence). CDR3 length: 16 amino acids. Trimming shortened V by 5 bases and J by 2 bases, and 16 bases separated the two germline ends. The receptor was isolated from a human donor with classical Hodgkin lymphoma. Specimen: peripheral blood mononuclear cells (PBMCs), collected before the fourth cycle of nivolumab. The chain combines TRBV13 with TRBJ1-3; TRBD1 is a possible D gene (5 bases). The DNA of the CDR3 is TGTGCCAGCAGCCCTAACCCCTCGGGGCCTGGAAACACCATATATTTT. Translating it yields CASSPNPSGPGNTIYF.